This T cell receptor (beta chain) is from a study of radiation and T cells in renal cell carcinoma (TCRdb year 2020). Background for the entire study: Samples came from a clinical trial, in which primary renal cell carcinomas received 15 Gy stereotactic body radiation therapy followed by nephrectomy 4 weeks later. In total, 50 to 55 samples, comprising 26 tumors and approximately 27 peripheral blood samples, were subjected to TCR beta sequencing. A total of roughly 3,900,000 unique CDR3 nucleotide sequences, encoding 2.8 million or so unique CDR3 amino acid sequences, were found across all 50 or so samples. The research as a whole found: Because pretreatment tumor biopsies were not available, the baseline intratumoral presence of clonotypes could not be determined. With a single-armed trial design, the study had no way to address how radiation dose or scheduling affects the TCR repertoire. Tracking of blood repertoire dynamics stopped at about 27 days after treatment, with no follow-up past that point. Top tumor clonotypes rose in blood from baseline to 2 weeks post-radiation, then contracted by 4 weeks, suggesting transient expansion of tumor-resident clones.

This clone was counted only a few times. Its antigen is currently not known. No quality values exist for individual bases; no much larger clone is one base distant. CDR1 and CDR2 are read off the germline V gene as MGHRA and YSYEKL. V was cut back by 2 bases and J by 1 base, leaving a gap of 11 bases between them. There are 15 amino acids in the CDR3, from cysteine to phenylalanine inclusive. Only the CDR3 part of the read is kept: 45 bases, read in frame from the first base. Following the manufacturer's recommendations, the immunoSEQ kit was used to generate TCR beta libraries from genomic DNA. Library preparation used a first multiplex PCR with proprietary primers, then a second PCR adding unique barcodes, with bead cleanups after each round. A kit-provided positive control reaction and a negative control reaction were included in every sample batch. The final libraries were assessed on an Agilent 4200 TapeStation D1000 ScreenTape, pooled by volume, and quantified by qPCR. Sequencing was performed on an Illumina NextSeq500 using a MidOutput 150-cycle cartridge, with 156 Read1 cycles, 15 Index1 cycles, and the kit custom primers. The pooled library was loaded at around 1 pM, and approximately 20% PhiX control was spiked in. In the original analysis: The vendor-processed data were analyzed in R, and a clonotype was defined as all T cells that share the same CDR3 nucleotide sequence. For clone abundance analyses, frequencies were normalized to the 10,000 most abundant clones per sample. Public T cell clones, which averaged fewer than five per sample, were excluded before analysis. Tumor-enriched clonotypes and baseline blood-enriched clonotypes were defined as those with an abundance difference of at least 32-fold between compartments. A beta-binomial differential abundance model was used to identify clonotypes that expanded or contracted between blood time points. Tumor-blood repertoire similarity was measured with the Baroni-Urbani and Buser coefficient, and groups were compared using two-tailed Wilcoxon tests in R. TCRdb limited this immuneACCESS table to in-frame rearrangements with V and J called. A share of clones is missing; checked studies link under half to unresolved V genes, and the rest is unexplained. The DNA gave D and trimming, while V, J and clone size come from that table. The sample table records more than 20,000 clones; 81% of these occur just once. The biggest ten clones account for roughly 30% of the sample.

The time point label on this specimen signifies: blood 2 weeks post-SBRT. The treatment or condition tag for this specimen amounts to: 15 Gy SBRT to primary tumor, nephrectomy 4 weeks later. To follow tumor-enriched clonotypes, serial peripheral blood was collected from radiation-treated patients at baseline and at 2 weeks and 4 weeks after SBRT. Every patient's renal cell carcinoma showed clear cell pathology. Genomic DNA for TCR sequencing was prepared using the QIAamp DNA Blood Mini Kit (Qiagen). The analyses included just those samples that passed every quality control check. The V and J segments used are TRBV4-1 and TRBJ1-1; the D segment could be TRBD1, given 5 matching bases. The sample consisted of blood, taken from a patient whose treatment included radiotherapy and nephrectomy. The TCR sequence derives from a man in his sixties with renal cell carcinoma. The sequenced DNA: TGCGCCAGCAGCCAACCCCGGAGGGGGAACACTGAAGCTTTCTTT. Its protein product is CASSQPRRGNTEAFF.